Listed here is a single T cell receptor beta chain. The method was immunoSEQ multiplex PCR; TCRdb's version includes in-frame clones alone and lacks a portion of them. The sample consists of more than 70,000 clones, approximately 83% of them appearing once. After removal of 2 bases from V and 7 bases from J, the junction contained 7 bases not matched to a gene. Germline CDR1 is SGHVS and CDR2 is FQNEAQ. CDR3 size: 16 residues. The sample originates from a study of T cell responses to AZD1222 COVID-19 vaccine. The sequence came from an adult in good health. V and J are TRBV7-8 and TRBJ2-2; the match to TRBD1 covers 10 bases. The specimen was peripheral blood, collected on day 0 of AZD1222 vaccination. For the CDR3, the DNA is TGTGCCAGCAGCTTATGGACAGGGGGTATGAACGGGGAGCTGTTTTTT. The encoded protein is CASSLWTGGMNGELFF.